The rows below give T cell receptor beta chains drawn from one sample of a study of memory CD4+ T cells and cytomegalovirus serostatus. Method: immunoSEQ multiplex PCR; TCRdb's copy keeps in-frame clones and lacks some. This sample carries tens of thousands of clones, roughly 83% of them seen once, and the ten largest clones take 0.79%. Sequenced: memory CD4+ T cells from blood. These receptors were collected from an adult in good health and CMV-seronegative. CDR3s include the opening cysteine and the closing phenylalanine or tryptophan. Each record gives: D gene, CDR3 length, V gene, J gene, clone size, CDR3 DNA, CDR3 protein. The D gene is left open where the match is weak. For some rows the clone size is stated as once, few or many, or as a class when expanded; others skip it.

.	14	TRBV2	TRBJ1-5	.	TGTGCCAGCAATAGACAGTTTAGCAATCAGCCCCAGCATTTT	CASNRQFSNQPQHF
TRBD1	15	TRBV5-6	TRBJ1-4	.	TGTGCCAGCAGCTTGACAGGGGGCGCGAATGAAAAACTGTTTTTT	CASSLTGGANEKLFF
.	14	TRBV18	TRBJ1-4	.	TGTGCCAGCTCACCAGTAGGGGGATTGAGAGAACTGTTTTTT	CASSPVGGLRELFF
.	13	TRBV14	TRBJ2-3	.	TGTGCCAGCAGCCCGCAGAGCACAGATACGCAGTATTTT	CASSPQSTDTQYF
.	13	TRBV10-3	TRBJ2-1	.	TGTGCCGGATCAGGTGGGGAGAGGAATGAGCAGTTCTTC	CAGSGGERNEQFF
.	16	TRBV5-6	TRBJ2-1	.	TGTGCCAGCACCAGGTCCCAGGCTCGAAGTTACAATGAGCAGTTCTTC	CASTRSQARSYNEQFF
.	13	TRBV7-2	TRBJ1-5	.	TGTGCCAGCAGCTTAGACAGGGTCCAGCCCCAGCATTTT	CASSLDRVQPQHF
.	11	TRBV5-1	TRBJ2-5	.	TGCGCCAGCAGCTCCCGGGTGACCCAGTACTTC	CASSSRVTQYF
.	15	TRBV19	TRBJ2-1	.	TGTGCCAGTAGTAGACGAGACGCGGTCTGGGATGAGCAGTTCTTC	CASSRRDAVWDEQFF
TRBD1	14	TRBV9	TRBJ2-1	once	TGTGCCAGCAGTCCATGGGACAGCGACAATGAGCAGTTCTTC	CASSPWDSDNEQFF
.	14	TRBV9	TRBJ2-7	.	TGTGCCAGCAGCGTAGATAGCGGGACAGTAAAGCAGTACTTC	CASSVDSGTVKQYF
.	15	TRBV19	TRBJ1-2	.	TGTGCCAGTAGTACCTCTTCAGGGGCGTCCTATGGCTACACCTTC	CASSTSSGASYGYTF
.	15	TRBV5-4	TRBJ1-4	.	TGTGCCAGCAGCCCCGGACAAGCAACTAATGAAAAACTGTTTTTT	CASSPGQATNEKLFF
.	13	TRBV29-1	TRBJ1-1	.	TGCAGCGTTGTAATTGGAGGGGGCACTGAAGCTTTCTTT	CSVVIGGGTEAFF
TRBD2	14	TRBV9	TRBJ2-5	.	TGTGCCAGCTCCCCAGGACTAGCGGGAGAGACCCAGTACTTC	CASSPGLAGETQYF
TRBD1	13	TRBV9	TRBJ2-7	.	TGTGCCAGCAGCGTAGCAGGGGGCCGCGAGCAGTACTTC	CASSVAGGREQYF
TRBD2	15	TRBV5-1	TRBJ2-1	.	TGCGCCAGCAGCTTGGGACTAGCGGACTACAATGAGCAGTTCTTC	CASSLGLADYNEQFF
.	14	TRBV5-4	TRBJ2-5	.	TGTGCCAGCAGCTTGGGACTAGTGCAAGAGACCCAGTACTTC	CASSLGLVQETQYF
TRBD2	16	TRBV5-6	TRBJ2-1	.	TGTGCCAGCAGCTCCACGACTAGCGGGGTGTCCAATGAGCAGTTCTTC	CASSSTTSGVSNEQFF
.	15	TRBV7-9	TRBJ2-2	.	TGTGCCAGCAGCCTCCGGGACATTTCGGCCGGGGAGCTGTTTTTT	CASSLRDISAGELFF
.	15	TRBV6-6	TRBJ1-4	once	TGTGCCAGCAGTGCAGAAGACGCAACTAATGAAAAACTGTTTTTT	CASSAEDATNEKLFF
.	13	TRBV6-5	TRBJ1-6	.	TGTGCCAGCAGTTACGGGTATCAGTCACCCCTCCACTTT	CASSYGYQSPLHF
TRBD1	15	TRBV19	TRBJ1-1	few	TGTGCCAGCGCACTTCTCGGGACAGGGAAGCCTGAAGCTTTCTTT	CASALLGTGKPEAFF
.	16	TRBV4-3	TRBJ1-5	.	TGCGCCAGCAGCCAAGGTGCAACCTATAGCAATCAGCCCCAGCATTTT	CASSQGATYSNQPQHF
TRBD2	14	TRBV9	TRBJ2-1	.	TGTGCCAGCAGCGTAATAGCGGGGGTCGGTGAGCAGTTCTTC	CASSVIAGVGEQFF
.	16	TRBV4-2	TRBJ2-1	once	TGTGCCAGCAGCCAAGAGCGGTCCGGGGGTCCTCATGAGCAGTTCTTC	CASSQERSGGPHEQFF
.	12	TRBV7-2	TRBJ1-6	.	TGTGCCAGCAGCTTGCAAAATTCACCCCTCCACTTT	CASSLQNSPLHF
.	13	TRBV4-1	TRBJ1-5	.	TGCGCCAGCAGCCAATACAGGGATCAGCCCCAGCATTTT	CASSQYRDQPQHF
TRBD1	17	TRBV7-7	TRBJ2-2	few	TGTGCTAGCAGAAATATCGCAGGGGGAACGAACACCGGGGAGCTGTTTTTT	CASRNIAGGTNTGELFF
TRBD2	14	TRBV15	TRBJ2-2	few	TGTGCCACCAGAGCGGGACGAAACACCGGGGAGCTGTTTTTT	CATRAGRNTGELFF
TRBD2	11	TRBV20-1	TRBJ2-5	.	TGCAGTGCTGGTACTAGCGGGCTCCAATACTTC	CSAGTSGLQYF
.	15	TRBV30	TRBJ1-1	once	TGTGCCTGGACCTCGTCCCGGCGCCGAACAACTGAAGCTTTCTTT	CAWTSSRRRTTEAFF
.	14	TRBV9	TRBJ2-1	.	TGTGCCAGCAGCGTAGACGCAAACTACAATGAGCAGTTCTTC	CASSVDANYNEQFF
.	13	TRBV7-2	TRBJ1-1	.	TGTGCCAGCAGCCGGCAGGGTTACACTGAAGCTTTCTTT	CASSRQGYTEAFF
.	15	TRBV5-4	TRBJ2-3	.	TGTGCCGGCATGAAGGGTGTAACTAGCACAGATACGCAGTATTTT	CAGMKGVTSTDTQYF
TRBD1	16	TRBV2	TRBJ1-2	few	TGTGCCAGCAGGGACAGGGTCGAAAGGTCTAACTATGGCTACACCTTC	CASRDRVERSNYGYTF
.	12	TRBV6-6	TRBJ2-3	.	TGTGCCAGCAGCCGAACGGGGGATACGCAGTATTTT	CASSRTGDTQYF
.	14	TRBV11-1	TRBJ2-3	.	TGTGCCAGCAGCTTAGGGGGGGGCACAGATACGCAGTATTTT	CASSLGGGTDTQYF
.	14	TRBV5-1	TRBJ2-5	.	TGCGCCAGCAGCTTGGTGGGCGGAGGAGAGACCCAGTACTTC	CASSLVGGGETQYF
.	14	TRBV27	TRBJ1-2	.	TGTGCCAGCAGCCCCCGTGCTGCTAACTATGGCTACACCTTC	CASSPRAANYGYTF
TRBD1	15	TRBV11-3	TRBJ2-7	.	TGTGCCAGCAGCCCCGGACAGGGGAGAACCTACGAGCAGTACTTC	CASSPGQGRTYEQYF
TRBD1	15	TRBV7-8	TRBJ1-5	.	TGTGCCAGCAGCTTACGGGACAGACCCAATCAGCCCCAGCATTTT	CASSLRDRPNQPQHF
TRBD1	15	TRBV5-4	TRBJ1-1	few	TGTGCCAGCAGCTCCAAACAGGGGGAACGGACTGAAGCTTTCTTT	CASSSKQGERTEAFF
.	15	TRBV7-9	TRBJ1-1	.	TGTGCCAGCAGCGCGGGAAAGACGGCGAACACTGAAGCTTTCTTT	CASSAGKTANTEAFF
.	13	TRBV19	TRBJ1-6	few	TGTGCCAGTAGTCCGGGCAGGGATTCACCCCTCCACTTT	CASSPGRDSPLHF
.	16	TRBV23-1	TRBJ1-2	.	TGCGCCAGCAGTCAATCGAAGGTCGGGGAATACTATGGCTACACCTTC	CASSQSKVGEYYGYTF
.	12	TRBV7-8	TRBJ2-7	.	TGTGCCAGCAGAGGACGGGGTTACGAGCAGTACTTC	CASRGRGYEQYF